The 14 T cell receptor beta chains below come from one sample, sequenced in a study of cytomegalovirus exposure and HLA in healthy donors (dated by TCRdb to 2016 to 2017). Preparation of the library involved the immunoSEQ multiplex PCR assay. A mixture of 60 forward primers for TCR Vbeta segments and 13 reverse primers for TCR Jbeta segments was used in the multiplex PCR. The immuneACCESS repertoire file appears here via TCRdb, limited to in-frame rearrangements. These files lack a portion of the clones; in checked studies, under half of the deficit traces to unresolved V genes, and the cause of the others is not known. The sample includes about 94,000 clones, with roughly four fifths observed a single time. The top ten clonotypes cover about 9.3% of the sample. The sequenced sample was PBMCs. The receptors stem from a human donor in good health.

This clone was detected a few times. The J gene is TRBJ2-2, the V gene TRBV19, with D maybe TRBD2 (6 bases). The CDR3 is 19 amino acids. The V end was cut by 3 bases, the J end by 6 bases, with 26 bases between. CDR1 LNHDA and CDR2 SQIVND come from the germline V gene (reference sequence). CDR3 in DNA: TGTGCCAGTAGTATCGTTTCACGGCGGGGCTTGGGCGTCCCCGGGGAGCTGTTTTTT. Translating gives CASSIVSRRGLGVPGELFF.

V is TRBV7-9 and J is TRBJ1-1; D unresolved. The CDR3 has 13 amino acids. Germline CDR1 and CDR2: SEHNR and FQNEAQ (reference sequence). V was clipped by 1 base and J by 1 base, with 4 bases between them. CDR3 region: CASSLDSNTEAFF. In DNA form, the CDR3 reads TGTGCCAGCAGCTTAGACTCGAACACTGAAGCTTTCTTT.

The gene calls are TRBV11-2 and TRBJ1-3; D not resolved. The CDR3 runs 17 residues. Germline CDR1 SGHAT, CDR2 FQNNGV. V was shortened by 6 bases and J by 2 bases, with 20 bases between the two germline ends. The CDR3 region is CASRYGGGGLAGNTIYF. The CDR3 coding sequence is TGTGCCAGCAGATATGGAGGCGGCGGGTTGGCTGGAAACACCATATATTTT.

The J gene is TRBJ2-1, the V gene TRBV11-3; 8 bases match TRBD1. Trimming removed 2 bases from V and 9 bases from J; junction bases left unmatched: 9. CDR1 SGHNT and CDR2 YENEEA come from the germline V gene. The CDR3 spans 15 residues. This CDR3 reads CASSLRNQQGGEQFF. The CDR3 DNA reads TGTGCCAGCAGCTTAAGGAATCAACAGGGGGGTGAGCAGTTCTTC.

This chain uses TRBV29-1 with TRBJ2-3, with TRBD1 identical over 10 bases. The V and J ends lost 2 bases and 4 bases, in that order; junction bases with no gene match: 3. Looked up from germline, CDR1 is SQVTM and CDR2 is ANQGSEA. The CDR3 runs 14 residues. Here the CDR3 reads CSVESGQGPDTQYF. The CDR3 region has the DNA TGCAGCGTTGAATCGGGACAGGGGCCAGATACGCAGTATTTT.

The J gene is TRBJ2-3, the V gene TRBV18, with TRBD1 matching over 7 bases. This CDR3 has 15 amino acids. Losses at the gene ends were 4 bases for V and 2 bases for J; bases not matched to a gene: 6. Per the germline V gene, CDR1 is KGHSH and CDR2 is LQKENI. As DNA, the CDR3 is TGTGCCAGCTCACAGGACAGGCCTCCCACAGATACGCAGTATTTT. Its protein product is CASSQDRPPTDTQYF.

CDR3 in DNA: TGTGCAAGTCGCCGCACAGGGGGAAACTACAATGAGCAGTTCTTC. Translated: CASRRTGGNYNEQFF. This chain uses TRBV12-2 with TRBJ2-1; the D call TRBD1 from the table was never checked on the DNA. TRBV12-2 is an annotated pseudogene. The CDR3 is 15 residues long.

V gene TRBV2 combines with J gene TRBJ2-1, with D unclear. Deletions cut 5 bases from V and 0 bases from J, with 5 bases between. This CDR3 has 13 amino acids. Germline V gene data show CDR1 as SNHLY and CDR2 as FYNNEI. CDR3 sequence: CASSLSSYNEQFF. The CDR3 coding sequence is TGTGCCAGCAGTCTCTCCTCCTACAATGAGCAGTTCTTC. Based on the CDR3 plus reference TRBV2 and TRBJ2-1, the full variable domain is EPEVTQTPSHQVTQMGQEVILRCVPISNHLYFYWYRQILGQKVEFLVSFYNNEISEKSEIFDDQFSVERPDGSNFTLKIRSTKLEDSAMYFCASSLSSYNEQFFGPGTRLTVL.

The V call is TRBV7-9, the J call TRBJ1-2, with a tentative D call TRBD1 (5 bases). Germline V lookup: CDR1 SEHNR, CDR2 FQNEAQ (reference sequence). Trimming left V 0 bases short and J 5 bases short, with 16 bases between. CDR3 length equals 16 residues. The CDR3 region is CASSLAFQAGGYGYTF. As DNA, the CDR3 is TGTGCCAGCAGCTTAGCTTTCCAGGCTGGGGGGTATGGCTACACCTTC.

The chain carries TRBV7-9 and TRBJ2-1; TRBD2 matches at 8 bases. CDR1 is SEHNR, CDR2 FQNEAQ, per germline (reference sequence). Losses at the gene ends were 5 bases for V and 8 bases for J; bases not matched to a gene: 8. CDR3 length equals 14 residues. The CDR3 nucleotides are TGTGCCAGCAGCCCCCGGACTAGCAGCGATGAGCAGTTCTTC. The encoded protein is CASSPRTSSDEQFF.

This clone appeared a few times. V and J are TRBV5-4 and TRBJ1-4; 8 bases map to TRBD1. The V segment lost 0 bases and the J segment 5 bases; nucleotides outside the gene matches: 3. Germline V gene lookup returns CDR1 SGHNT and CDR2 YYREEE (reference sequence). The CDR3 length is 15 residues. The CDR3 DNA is TGTGCCAGCAGCTTGGATACAGGGGGAAATGAAAAACTGTTTTTT. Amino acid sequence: CASSLDTGGNEKLFF.

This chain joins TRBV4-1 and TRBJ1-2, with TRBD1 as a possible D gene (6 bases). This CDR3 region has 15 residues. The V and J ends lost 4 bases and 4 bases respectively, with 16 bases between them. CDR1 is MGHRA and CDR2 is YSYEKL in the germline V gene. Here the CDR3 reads CASSPPGASLYGYTF. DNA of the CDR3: TGCGCCAGCAGCCCTCCAGGGGCCAGCCTCTATGGCTACACCTTC.

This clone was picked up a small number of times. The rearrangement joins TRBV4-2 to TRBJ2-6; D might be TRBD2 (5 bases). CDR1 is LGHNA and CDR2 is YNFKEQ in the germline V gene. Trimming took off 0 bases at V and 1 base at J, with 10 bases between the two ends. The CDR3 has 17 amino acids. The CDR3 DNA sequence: TGTGCCAGCAGCCAAGATCCTTCGGGATCTGGGGCCAACGTCCTGACTTTC. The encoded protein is CASSQDPSGSGANVLTF.

CDR3 protein: CASSLNRGLNSPLHF. As DNA, the CDR3 is TGTGCCAGCAGTTTAAACAGGGGTCTTAATTCACCCCTCCACTTT. The chain has TRBV27 and TRBJ1-6; 7 nucleotides match TRBD1. CDR1 is MNHEY and CDR2 is SMNVEV in the germline V gene (reference sequence). There are 15 residues in the CDR3. Trimming cost V 2 bases and J 6 bases; bases outside gene matches: 4.